Listed below are T cell receptor beta chains from one sample, sequenced in a study of CD8+CD57+ T cells in acquired aplastic anemia. In TCRdb, the reads were re-called with MiXCR into one record per CDR3 protein. The top ten clones hold 10% to 15% of a sample with roughly 170,000 distinct CDR3 sequences, around 50% of them seen once. The specimen sequenced was sorted CD4+, CD8+, or CD8+CD57+ T cells (not recorded which) from PBMCs. Every receptor here comes from a human donor with aplastic anemia. Both conserved end residues are part of each CDR3. A D gene is named only where the DNA matches it firmly. Clone size is shown for a subset of rows, as once, few, many or a class of expanded clone.

D	V	length	J	size	CDR3	DNA
TRBD1	TRBV19	15	TRBJ2-7	many	CASSSNRQGGYEQYF	TGTGCCAGTAGTTCAAACCGACAGGGTGGCTACGAGCAGTACTTC
TRBD1	TRBV24-1	15	TRBJ1-5	-	CATSDAGQARGPQHF	TGTGCCACCAGTGATGCCGGACAGGCAAGGGGGCCCCAGCATTTT
-	TRBV6-1	18	TRBJ1-6	-	CASSEQSKTGTDNSPLHF	TGTGCCAGCAGTGAACAATCAAAAACCGGGACGGATAATTCACCCCTCCACTTT
-	TRBV19	14	TRBJ2-3	-	CASSMGSLEDTQYF	TGTGCCAGTAGTATGGGGTCGCTCGAGGATACGCAGTATTTT
-	TRBV20-1	13	TRBJ2-1	many	CSARGGGYNEQFF	TGCAGTGCTAGGGGGGGCGGCTACAATGAGCAGTTCTTC
-	TRBV11-2	16	TRBJ2-7	-	CASSPGLAGRDSEQYF	TGTGCCAGCAGCCCAGGGTTGGCGGGAAGGGATTCTGAGCAGTACTTC
-	TRBV5-1	14	TRBJ2-7	-	CASSGDALSYEQYF	TGCGCCAGCTCTGGGGATGCCCTCTCCTACGAGCAGTACTTC
-	TRBV14	12	TRBJ2-1	-	CASSPGGYEQFF	TGTGCCAGCAGCCCTGGTGGTTATGAGCAGTTCTTC
TRBD1	TRBV12-3/TRBV12-4	13	TRBJ1-2	-	CASSFGQGGGYTF	TGTGCCAGCAGTTTCGGGCAGGGGGGTGGCTACACCTTC
TRBD2	TRBV19	15	TRBJ2-3	-	CASSVSGTSTDTQYF	TGTGCCAGTAGTGTTAGCGGGACTAGCACAGATACGCAGTATTTT
-	TRBV6-4	15	TRBJ2-3	-	CASSDDPSSTDTQYF	TGTGCCAGCAGTGATGATCCTTCTAGCACAGATACGCAGTATTTT
TRBD1	TRBV19	13	TRBJ2-2	many	CASSATGAGELFF	TGTGCCAGTAGTGCGACAGGGGCCGGGGAGCTGTTTTTT
-	TRBV2	15	TRBJ2-5	-	CASSWPRSGQETQYF	TGTGCCAGCAGTTGGCCTCGATCTGGGCAAGAGACCCAGTACTTC
-	TRBV2	14	TRBJ2-2	once	CASSAPDAVGELFF	TGTGCCAGCAGTGCCCCGGACGCCGTTGGGGAGCTGTTTTTT
-	TRBV19	15	TRBJ1-1	many	CASSISAGENTEAFF	TGTGCCAGTAGTATATCGGCAGGAGAGAACACTGAAGCTTTCTTT
-	TRBV7-2	17	TRBJ1-1	many	CASSFGGAYGINTEAFF	TGTGCCAGCAGCTTCGGGGGGGCTTACGGTATTAACACTGAAGCTTTCTTT
-	TRBV12-3/TRBV12-4	16	TRBJ1-1	-	CASSGGQISMNTEAFF	TGTGCCAGCAGTGGTGGACAGATAAGTATGAACACTGAAGCTTTCTTT
-	TRBV6-1	12	TRBJ1-2	-	CASSGLEYGYTF	TGTGCCAGCAGTGGACTGGAATATGGCTACACCTTC
-	TRBV7-9	14	TRBJ1-6	many	CASSTGVYNSPLHF	TGTGCCAGCTCAACGGGAGTGTATAATTCACCCCTCCACTTT
-	TRBV15	12	TRBJ2-7	-	CATSGDYYEQYF	TGTGCCACCAGCGGAGATTACTACGAGCAGTACTTC
TRBD1	TRBV6-1	16	TRBJ1-1	-	CASRKTGTGMNTEAFF	TGTGCCAGCAGAAAAACCGGGACAGGGATGAACACTGAAGCTTTCTTT
-	TRBV6-1	14	TRBJ1-1	-	CASRDGGDNTEALF	TGTGCCAGCAGGGATGGGGGGGATAACACTGAAGCTCTCTTT
TRBD1	TRBV15	12	TRBJ1-1	-	CATSRDRGVAFF	TGTGCCACCAGCAGGGACAGGGGAGTAGCTTTCTTT
-	TRBV20-1	14	TRBJ2-7	many	CSARPSDRSYEQYF	TGCAGTGCTAGACCATCAGACAGATCCTACGAGCAGTACTTC
TRBD1	TRBV10-3	16	TRBJ2-7	-	CASSTRTGGEDYEQYF	TGTGCCAGCAGTACTCGGACAGGGGGAGAAGATTACGAGCAGTACTTC
TRBD2	TRBV20-1	15	TRBJ2-5	many	CSAEDGGRGKETQYF	TGCAGTGCGGAGGATGGGGGGAGGGGAAAAGAGACCCAGTACTTC
-	TRBV25-1	15	TRBJ2-7	-	CASSESSARSYEQYF	TGTGCCAGCAGTGAATCCTCAGCTCGTTCCTACGAGCAGTACTTC
TRBD2	TRBV20-1	17	TRBJ2-7	once	CSARGLAGDRLFYEQYF	TGCAGTGCTAGGGGACTAGCGGGAGATCGGTTATTCTACGAGCAGTACTTC
-	TRBV5-1	16	TRBJ2-4	few	CASSLAPGEAKNIQYF	TGCGCCAGCAGCTTGGCTCCAGGGGAAGCCAAAAACATTCAGTACTTC
-	TRBV7-8	11	TRBJ2-5	few	CASPGTETQYF	TGTGCCAGCCCCGGGACAGAGACCCAGTACTTC
-	TRBV12-3/TRBV12-4	14	TRBJ1-3	many	CASSLDSSGNTIYF	TGTGCCAGCTCCCTGGACAGCTCTGGAAACACCATATATTTT
-	TRBV7-6	14	TRBJ2-3	many	CASSLAQSTDTQYF	TGTGCCAGCAGCTTAGCACAGAGTACAGATACGCAGTATTTT
-	TRBV7-3	11	TRBJ2-1	-	CASSPRDAPWF	TGTGCCAGCAGCCCCCGGGACGCCCCTTGGTTC
-	TRBV15	15	TRBJ2-3	-	CATSRAGTHTDTQYF	TGTGCCACCAGCAGAGCCGGGACTCACACAGATACGCAGTATTTT
TRBD1	TRBV12-3/TRBV12-4	17	TRBJ2-5	many	CASSNNIGTERKETQYF	TGTGCCAGCAGCAATAACATCGGGACAGAGAGAAAAGAGACCCAGTACTTC
TRBD1	TRBV12-3/TRBV12-4	17	TRBJ1-2	many	CASSLRQGAIGSYGYTF	TGTGCCAGCAGTTTGAGACAGGGGGCAATTGGGAGCTATGGCTACACCTTC
TRBD1	TRBV5-1	13	TRBJ2-3	many	CASWGQDLDTQYF	TGCGCCAGTTGGGGACAGGACCTGGATACGCAGTATTTT
-	TRBV2	17	TRBJ1-5	many	CASSIGSSPTSNQPQHF	TGTGCCAGCAGTATCGGGTCCAGTCCCACTAGCAATCAGCCCCAGCATTTT
-	TRBV20-1	14	TRBJ2-7	many	CSAILGTNTYEQYF	TGCAGTGCTATTCTCGGGACAAACACCTACGAGCAGTACTTC
-	TRBV4-2	12	TRBJ1-2	-	CASKGDGPGYTF	TGTGCCAGCAAGGGGGATGGGCCTGGCTACACCTTC
TRBD2	TRBV7-3	16	TRBJ2-1	-	CASSPQVGGPLNEQFF	TGTGCCAGCTCCCCGCAGGTGGGAGGGCCCCTCAATGAGCAGTTCTTC
-	TRBV7-9	12	TRBJ2-1	-	CASSPTYNEQFF	TGTGCCAGCAGCCCTACCTACAATGAGCAGTTCTTC
-	TRBV20-1	16	TRBJ2-5	-	CSARDYRGALQETQYF	TGCAGTGCTAGAGATTACCGGGGGGCCCTCCAAGAGACCCAGTACTTC